What follows describes a single T cell receptor (beta chain). These data are taken from a study of blood T cell repertoires in COVID-19. Profiled with immunoSEQ multiplex PCR; TCRdb holds only in-frame clones, not every one. The sample holds 150,000 to 200,000 clones; approximately 82% are singletons and the top ten take 13% to 15%. V shed 4 bases and J 5 bases; nucleotides not matched to a gene: 4. Germline V gene data show CDR1 as LGHDT and CDR2 as YNNKEL (reference sequence). The CDR3 covers 13 residues. The age range of participants was about 18 to 100 years, with residence in about 25 US areas. The chain couples TRBV3-1 (or the pseudogene TRBV3-2) to TRBJ1-1; 7 bases match TRBD1. The sequence was obtained from a man between 45 and 60 years old who had recovered from COVID-19. The sample taken for sequencing was PBMCs or T cells enriched from blood (not recorded which). The CDR3 DNA is TGTGCCAGCAGCCCTGACAGGGAGACTGAAGCTTTCTTT. Translation: CASSPDRETEAFF.